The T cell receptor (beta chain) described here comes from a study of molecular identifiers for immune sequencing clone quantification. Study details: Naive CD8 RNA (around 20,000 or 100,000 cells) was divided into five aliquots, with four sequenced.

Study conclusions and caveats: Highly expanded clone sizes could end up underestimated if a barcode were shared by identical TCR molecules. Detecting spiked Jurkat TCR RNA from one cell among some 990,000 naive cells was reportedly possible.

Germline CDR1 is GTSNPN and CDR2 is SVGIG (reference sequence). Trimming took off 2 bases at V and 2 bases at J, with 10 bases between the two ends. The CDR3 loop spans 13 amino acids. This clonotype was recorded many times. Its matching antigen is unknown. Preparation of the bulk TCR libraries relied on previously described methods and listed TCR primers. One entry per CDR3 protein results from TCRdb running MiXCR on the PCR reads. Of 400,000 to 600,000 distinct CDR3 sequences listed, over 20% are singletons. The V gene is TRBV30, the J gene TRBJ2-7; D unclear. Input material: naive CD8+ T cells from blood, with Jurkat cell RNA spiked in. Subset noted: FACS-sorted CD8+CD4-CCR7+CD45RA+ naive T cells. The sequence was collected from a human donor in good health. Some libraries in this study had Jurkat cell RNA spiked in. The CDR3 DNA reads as TGTGCCTGGAGTTTGGGTGGAACCTACGAGCAGTACTTC. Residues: CAWSLGGTYEQYF.